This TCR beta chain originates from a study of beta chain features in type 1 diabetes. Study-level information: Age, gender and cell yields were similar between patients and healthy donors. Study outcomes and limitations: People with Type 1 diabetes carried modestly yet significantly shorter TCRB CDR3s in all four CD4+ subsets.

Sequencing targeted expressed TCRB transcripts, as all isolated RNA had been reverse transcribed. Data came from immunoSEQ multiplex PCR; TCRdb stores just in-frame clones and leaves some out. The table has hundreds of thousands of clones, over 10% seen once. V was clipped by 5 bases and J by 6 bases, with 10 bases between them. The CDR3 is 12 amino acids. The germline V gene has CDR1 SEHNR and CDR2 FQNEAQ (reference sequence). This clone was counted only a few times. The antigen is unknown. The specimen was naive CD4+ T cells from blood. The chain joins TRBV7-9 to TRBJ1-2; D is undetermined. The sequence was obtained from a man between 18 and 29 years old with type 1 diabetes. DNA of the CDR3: TGTGCCAGCAGCCAGGAGGCGCATGGCTACACCTTC. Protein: CASSQEAHGYTF.